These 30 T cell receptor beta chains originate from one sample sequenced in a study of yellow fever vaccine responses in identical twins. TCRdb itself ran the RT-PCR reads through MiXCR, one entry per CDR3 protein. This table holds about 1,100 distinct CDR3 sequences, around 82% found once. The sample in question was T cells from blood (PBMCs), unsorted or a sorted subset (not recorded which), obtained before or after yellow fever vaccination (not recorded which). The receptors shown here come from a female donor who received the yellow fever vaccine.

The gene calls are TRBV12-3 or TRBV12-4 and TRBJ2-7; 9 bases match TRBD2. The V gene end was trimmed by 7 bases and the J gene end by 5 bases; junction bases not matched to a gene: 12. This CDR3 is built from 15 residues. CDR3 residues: CASNPGLARTHEQYF. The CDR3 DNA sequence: TGTGCCAGCAATCCCGGACTAGCGCGAACCCACGAGCAGTACTTC.

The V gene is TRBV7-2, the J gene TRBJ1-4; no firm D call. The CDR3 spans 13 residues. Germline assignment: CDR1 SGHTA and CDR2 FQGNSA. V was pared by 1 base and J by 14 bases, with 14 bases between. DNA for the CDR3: TGTGCCAGCAGCTTAGAAGTCTCCGTCCGGCTGTTTTTT. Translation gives CASSLEVSVRLFF.

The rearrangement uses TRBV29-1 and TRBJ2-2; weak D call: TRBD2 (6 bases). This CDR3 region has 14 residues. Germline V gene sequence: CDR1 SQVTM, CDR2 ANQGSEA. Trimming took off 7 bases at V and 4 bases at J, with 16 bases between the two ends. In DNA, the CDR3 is TGCAGCGCCCTACCGGGGGTTGGCACCGGGGAGCTGTTTTTT. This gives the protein CSALPGVGTGELFF.

The CDR3 region has the DNA TGCGCCAGCAGCACAAGATTGGGGACTAGCGGGAGATCGGCTTACAATGAGCAGTTCTTC. Translation gives CASSTRLGTSGRSAYNEQFF. The chain links TRBV4-3 to TRBJ2-1; TRBD2 matches 14 bases. The V gene's germline CDR1 is LGHNA and CDR2 YSLEER. The CDR3 spans 20 residues. V trimming: 5 bases; J trimming: 4 bases; junction bases outside the gene matches: 16.

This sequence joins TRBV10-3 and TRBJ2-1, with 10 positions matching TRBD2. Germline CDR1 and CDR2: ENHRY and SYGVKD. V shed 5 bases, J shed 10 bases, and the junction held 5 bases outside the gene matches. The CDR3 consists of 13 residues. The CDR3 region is CAISPSGGGEQFF. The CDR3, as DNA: TGTGCCATCAGTCCTAGCGGGGGCGGCGAGCAGTTCTTC.

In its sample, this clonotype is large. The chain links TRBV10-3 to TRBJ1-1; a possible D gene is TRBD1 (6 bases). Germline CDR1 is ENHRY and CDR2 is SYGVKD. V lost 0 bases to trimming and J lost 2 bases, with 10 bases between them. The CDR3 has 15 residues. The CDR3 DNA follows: TGTGCCATCAGTGAGTCCTTCAGGGGTAACACTGAAGCTTTCTTT. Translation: CAISESFRGNTEAFF.

This chain's CDR3 is CSARERDREYYGYTF. The DNA of the CDR3 is TGCAGTGCTAGAGAACGGGACAGGGAGTACTATGGCTACACCTTC. The chain uses TRBV20-1 and TRBJ1-2; TRBD1 aligns across 9 bases. J lost 3 bases, V lost 0 bases, and 5 bases had no gene match. Germline V gene data show CDR1 as DFQATT and CDR2 as SNEGSKA (reference sequence). The CDR3 length is 15 residues.

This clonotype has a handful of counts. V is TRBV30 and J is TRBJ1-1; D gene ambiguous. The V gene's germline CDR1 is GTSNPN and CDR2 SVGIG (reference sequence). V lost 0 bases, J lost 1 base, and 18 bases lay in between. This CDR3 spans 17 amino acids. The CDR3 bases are TGTGCCTGGAGTGTACCGGTGACCCAGTCTAAGAACACTGAAGCTTTCTTT. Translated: CAWSVPVTQSKNTEAFF.

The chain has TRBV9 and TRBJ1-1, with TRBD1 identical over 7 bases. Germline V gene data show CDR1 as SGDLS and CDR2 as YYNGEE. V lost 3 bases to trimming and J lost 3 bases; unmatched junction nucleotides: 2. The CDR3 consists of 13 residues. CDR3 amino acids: CASSAGQDTEAFF. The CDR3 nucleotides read TGTGCCAGCAGCGCCGGACAGGACACTGAAGCTTTCTTT.

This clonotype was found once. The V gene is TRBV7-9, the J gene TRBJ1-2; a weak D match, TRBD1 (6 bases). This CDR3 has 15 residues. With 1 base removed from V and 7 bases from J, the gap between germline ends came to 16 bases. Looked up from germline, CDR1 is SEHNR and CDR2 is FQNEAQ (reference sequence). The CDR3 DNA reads TGTGCCAGCAGCTTAGAACCGACAGGTAGCGGTGGCTACACCTTC. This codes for CASSLEPTGSGGYTF.

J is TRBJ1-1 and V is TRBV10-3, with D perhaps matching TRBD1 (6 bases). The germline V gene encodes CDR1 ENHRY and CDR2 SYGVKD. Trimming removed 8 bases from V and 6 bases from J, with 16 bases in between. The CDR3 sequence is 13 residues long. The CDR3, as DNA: TGTGCCATCGGCGGACAGCCGGGCTCTGAAGCTTTCTTT. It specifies CAIGGQPGSEAFF.

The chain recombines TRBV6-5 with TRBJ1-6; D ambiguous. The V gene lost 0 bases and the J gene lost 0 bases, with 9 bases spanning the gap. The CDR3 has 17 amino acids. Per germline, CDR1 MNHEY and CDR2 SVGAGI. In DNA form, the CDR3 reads TGTGCCAGCAGTTACTCGATAGGTAGCTCCTATAATTCACCCCTCCACTTT. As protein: CASSYSIGSSYNSPLHF.

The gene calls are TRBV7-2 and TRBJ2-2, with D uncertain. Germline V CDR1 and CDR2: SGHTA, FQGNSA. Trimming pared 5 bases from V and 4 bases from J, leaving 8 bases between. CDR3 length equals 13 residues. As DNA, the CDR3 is TGTGCCAGCAGCGCAATCTCCACCGGGGAGCTGTTTTTT. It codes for CASSAISTGELFF.

This CDR3 reads CASSMLVNTEAFF. The DNA for the CDR3 is TGTGCCAGTAGTATGCTGGTGAACACTGAAGCTTTCTTT. The rearrangement uses TRBV19 and TRBJ1-1; D remains unclear. Germline V gene lookup returns CDR1 LNHDA and CDR2 SQIVND (reference sequence). CDR3 length: 13 residues. The germline V and J ends were trimmed by 3 bases and 0 bases, with 5 bases remaining between them.

The CDR3 loop reads CASSIAGTSFYNEQFF. The DNA for the CDR3 is TGTGCCAGCAGCATCGCCGGGACTAGCTTCTACAATGAGCAGTTCTTC. This sequence joins TRBV11-3 and TRBJ2-1; 9 bases are a match to TRBD2. Losses at the gene ends were 5 bases for V and 3 bases for J; bases not matched to a gene: 8. CDR3 length equals 16 residues. The germline V gene encodes CDR1 SGHNT and CDR2 YENEEA.

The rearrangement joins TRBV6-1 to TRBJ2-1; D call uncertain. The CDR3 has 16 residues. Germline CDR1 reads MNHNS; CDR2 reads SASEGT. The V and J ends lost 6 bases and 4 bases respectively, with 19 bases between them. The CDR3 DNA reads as TGTGCCAGCAGCCCCCTCCTCAGCGTGGCATACAATGAGCAGTTCTTC. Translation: CASSPLLSVAYNEQFF.

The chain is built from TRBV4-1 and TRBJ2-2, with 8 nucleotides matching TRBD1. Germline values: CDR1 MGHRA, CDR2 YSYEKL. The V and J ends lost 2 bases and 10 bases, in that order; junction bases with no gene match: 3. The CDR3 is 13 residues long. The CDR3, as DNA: TGCGCCAGCAGCCAAACGACAGGGGAGGAGCTGTTTTTT. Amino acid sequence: CASSQTTGEELFF.

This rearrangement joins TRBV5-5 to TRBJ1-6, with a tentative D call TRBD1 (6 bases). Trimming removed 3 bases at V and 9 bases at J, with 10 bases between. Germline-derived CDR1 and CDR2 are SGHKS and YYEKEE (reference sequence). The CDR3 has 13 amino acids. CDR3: CASSSQQGSPLHF. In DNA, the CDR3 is TGTGCCAGCAGCTCCCAACAGGGTTCACCCCTCCACTTT.

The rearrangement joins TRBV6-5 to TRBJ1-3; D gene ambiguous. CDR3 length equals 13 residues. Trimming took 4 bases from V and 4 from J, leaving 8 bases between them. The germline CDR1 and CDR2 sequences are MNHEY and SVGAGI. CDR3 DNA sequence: TGTGCCAGCAGTTTTTTGGGCGGAAACACCATATATTTT. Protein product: CASSFLGGNTIYF.

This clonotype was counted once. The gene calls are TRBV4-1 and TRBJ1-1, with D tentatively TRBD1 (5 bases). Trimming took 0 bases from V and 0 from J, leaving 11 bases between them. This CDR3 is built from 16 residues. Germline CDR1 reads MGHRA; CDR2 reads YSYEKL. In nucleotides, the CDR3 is TGCGCCAGCAGCCAAGACAGGGCGATCATGAACACTGAAGCTTTCTTT. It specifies CASSQDRAIMNTEAFF.

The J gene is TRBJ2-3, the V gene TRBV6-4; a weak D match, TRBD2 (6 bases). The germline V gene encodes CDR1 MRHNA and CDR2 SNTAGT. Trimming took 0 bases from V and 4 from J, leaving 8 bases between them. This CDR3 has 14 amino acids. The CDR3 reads CASSDSASADTQYF. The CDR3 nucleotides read TGTGCCAGCAGTGACTCTGCTAGCGCAGATACGCAGTATTTT.

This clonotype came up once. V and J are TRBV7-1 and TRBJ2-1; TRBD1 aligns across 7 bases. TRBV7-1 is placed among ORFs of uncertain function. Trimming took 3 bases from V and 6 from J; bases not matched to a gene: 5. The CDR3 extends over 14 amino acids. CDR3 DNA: TGTGCCAGCAGCTCCGGGACAGTGAGCAATGAGCAGTTCTTC. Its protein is CASSSGTVSNEQFF.

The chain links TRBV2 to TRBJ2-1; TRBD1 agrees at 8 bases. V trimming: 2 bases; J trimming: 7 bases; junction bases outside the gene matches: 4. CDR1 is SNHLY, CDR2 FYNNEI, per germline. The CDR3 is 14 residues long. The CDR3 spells CASSERQGSNEQFF. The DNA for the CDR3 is TGTGCCAGCAGTGAAAGACAGGGGTCGAATGAGCAGTTCTTC.

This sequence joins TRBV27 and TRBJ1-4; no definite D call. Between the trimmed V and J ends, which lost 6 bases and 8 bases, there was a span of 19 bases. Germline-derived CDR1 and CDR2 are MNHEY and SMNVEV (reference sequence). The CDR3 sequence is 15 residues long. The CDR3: CASRLSDTRGEKLFF. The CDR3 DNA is TGTGCCAGCAGACTATCCGACACCCGGGGAGAAAAACTGTTTTTT. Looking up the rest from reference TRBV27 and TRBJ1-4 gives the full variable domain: EAQVTQNPRYLITVTGKKLTVTCSQNMNHEYMSWYRQDPGLGLRQIYYSMNVEVTDKGDVPEGYKVSRKEKRNFPLILESPSPNQTSLYFCASRLSDTRGEKLFFGSGTQLSVL.

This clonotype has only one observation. CDR3 coding DNA: TGTGCCAGCAGTTTCGGCCGAATTACCGGGGAGCTGTTTTTT. It is translated as CASSFGRITGELFF. This chain links TRBV12-3 or TRBV12-4 with TRBJ2-2; no reliable D call. The CDR3 covers 14 residues. Trimming cost V 3 bases and J 5 bases, with 10 bases left between them.

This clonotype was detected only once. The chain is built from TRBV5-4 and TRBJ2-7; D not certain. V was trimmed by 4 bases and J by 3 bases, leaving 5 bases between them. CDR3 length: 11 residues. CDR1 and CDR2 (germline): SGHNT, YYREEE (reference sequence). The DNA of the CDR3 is TGTGCCAGCAGCCATAACTACGAGCAGTACTTC. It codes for CASSHNYEQYF.

CDR3 nucleotide sequence: TGTGCCAGCAGCTTAGCAGGGATCAAGAATTCACCCCTCCACTTT. Translation gives CASSLAGIKNSPLHF. The chain links TRBV7-2 to TRBJ1-6, with no clear D. Per the germline V gene, CDR1 is SGHTA and CDR2 is FQGNSA. This CDR3 comprises 15 residues. V shed 0 bases and J shed 7 bases, with 10 bases lying between them.

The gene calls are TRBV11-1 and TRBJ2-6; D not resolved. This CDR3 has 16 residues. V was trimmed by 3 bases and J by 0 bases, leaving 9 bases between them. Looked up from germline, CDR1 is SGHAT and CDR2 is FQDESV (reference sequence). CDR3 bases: TGTGCCAGCAGCTTTTCCGCCAACTCTGGGGCCAACGTCCTGACTTTC. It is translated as CASSFSANSGANVLTF.

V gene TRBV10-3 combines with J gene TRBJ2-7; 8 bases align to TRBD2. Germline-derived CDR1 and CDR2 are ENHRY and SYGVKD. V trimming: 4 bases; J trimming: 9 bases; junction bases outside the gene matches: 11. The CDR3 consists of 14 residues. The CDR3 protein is CAISVERGSGVQYF. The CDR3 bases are TGTGCCATCAGTGTCGAGCGGGGGAGCGGGGTGCAGTACTTC.

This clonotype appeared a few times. CDR3 DNA sequence: TGTGCCAGCAGCCGGATGACAGGTCACAATAATTCACCCCTCCACTTT. This gives the protein CASSRMTGHNNSPLHF. This chain uses TRBV12-3 or TRBV12-4 with TRBJ1-6; possibly TRBD1 for D (6 bases). The CDR3 covers 16 residues. V lost 6 bases to trimming and J lost 5 bases, with 17 bases between them.